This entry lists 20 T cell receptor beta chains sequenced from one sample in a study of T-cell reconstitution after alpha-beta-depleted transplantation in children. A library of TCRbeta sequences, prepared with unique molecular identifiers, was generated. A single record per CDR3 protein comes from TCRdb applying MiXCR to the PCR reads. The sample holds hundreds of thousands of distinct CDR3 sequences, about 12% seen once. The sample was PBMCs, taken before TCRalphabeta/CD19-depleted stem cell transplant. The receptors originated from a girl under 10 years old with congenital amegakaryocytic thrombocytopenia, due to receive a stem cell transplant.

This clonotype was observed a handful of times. CDR3 sequence (DNA): TGTGCCCCCGGGACAGACAACACCGGGGAGCTGTTTTTT. Translation gives CAPGTDNTGELFF. The rearrangement links TRBV7-9 to TRBJ2-2; 7 bases fit TRBD1. CDR3 length: 13 amino acids. V lost 11 bases and J lost 2; bases outside the gene matches: 5. Germline V gene lookup returns CDR1 SEHNR and CDR2 FQNEAQ (reference sequence).

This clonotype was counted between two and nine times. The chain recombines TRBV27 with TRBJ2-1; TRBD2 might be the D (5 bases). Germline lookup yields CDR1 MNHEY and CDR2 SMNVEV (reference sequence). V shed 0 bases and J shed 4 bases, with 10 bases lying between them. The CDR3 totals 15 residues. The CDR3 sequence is CASSLSLAYYNEQFF. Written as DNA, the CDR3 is TGTGCCAGCAGTTTATCTCTAGCTTATTACAATGAGCAGTTCTTC.

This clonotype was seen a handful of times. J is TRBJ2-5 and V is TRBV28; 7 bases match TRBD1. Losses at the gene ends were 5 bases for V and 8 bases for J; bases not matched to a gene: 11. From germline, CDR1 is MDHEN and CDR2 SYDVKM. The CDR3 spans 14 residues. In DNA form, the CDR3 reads TGTGCCAGCAGTCGTCGACAGGGTGGGGACACCCAGTACTTC. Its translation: CASSRRQGGDTQYF.

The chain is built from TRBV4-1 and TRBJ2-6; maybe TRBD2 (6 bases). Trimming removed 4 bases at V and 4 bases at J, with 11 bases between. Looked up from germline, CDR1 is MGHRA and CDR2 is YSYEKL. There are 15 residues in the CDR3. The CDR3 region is CASSLGTLGANVLTF. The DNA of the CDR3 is TGCGCCAGCAGCCTTGGGACTTTGGGGGCCAACGTCCTGACTTTC.

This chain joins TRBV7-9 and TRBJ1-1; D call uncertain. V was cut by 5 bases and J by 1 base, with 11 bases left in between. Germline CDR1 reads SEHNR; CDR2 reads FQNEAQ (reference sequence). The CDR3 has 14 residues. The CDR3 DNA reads TGTGCCAGCAGCCCCTGGGAGGAGAACACTGAAGCTTTCTTT. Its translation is CASSPWEENTEAFF.

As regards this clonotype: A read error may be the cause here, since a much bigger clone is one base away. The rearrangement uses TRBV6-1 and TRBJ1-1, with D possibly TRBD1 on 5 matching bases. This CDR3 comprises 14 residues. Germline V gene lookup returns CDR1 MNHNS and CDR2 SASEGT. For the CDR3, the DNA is TGTGCCAGCAGTAATGGCAGGGTCGACACTGAATCTTTCTTT. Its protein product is CASSNGRVDTESFF.

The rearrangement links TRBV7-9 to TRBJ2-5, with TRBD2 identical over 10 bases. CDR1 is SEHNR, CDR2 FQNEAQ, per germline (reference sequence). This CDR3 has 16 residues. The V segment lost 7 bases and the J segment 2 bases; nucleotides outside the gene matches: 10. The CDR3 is CASTSLKREGQETQYF. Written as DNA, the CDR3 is TGTGCCAGCACCTCATTAAAGCGGGAGGGACAAGAGACCCAGTACTTC.

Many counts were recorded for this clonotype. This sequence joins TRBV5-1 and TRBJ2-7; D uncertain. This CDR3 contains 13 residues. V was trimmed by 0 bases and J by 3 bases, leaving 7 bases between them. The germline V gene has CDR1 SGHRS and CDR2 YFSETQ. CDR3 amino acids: CASSLEGLYEQYF. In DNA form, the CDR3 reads TGCGCCAGCAGCTTGGAAGGTCTCTACGAGCAGTACTTC.

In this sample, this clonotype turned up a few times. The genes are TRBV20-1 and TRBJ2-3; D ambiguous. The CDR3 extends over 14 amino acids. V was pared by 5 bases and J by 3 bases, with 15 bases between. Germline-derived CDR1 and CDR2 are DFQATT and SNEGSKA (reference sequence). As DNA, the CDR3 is TGCAGTGCTCGACCCGGTCCTAGTACAGATACGCAGTATTTT. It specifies CSARPGPSTDTQYF.

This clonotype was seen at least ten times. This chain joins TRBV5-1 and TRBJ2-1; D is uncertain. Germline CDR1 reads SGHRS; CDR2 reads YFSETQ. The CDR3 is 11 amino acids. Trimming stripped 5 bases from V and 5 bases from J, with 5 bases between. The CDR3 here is CASRLDNEQFF. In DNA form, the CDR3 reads TGCGCCAGCAGACTGGACAATGAGCAGTTCTTC.

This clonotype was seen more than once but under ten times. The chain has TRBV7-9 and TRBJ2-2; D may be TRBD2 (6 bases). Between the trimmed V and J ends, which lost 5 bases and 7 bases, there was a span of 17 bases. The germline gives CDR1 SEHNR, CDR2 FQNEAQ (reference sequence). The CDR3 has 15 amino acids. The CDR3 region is CASSPHVRDGGELFF. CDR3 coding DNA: TGTGCCAGCAGCCCCCATGTGCGGGATGGCGGGGAGCTGTTTTTT. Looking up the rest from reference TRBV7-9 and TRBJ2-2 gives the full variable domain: DTGVSQNPRHKITKRGQNVTFRCDPISEHNRLYWYRQTLGQGPEFLTYFQNEAQLEKSRLLSDRFSAERPKGSFSTLEIQRTEQGDSAMYLCASSPHVRDGGELFFGEGSRLTVL.

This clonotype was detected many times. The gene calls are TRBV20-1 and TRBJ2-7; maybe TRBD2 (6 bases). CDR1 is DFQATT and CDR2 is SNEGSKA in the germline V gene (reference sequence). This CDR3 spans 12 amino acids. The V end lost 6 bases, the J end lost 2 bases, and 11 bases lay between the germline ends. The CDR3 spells CSAVRGTYEQYF. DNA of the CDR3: TGCAGTGCAGTGCGGGGTACCTACGAGCAGTACTTC.

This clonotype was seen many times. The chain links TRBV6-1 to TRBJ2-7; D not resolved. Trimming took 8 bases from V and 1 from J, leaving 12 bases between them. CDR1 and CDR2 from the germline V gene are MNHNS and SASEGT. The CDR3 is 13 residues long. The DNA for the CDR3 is TGTGCCAGCGACGGGTTGCATTCCTACGAGCAGTACTTC. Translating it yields CASDGLHSYEQYF.

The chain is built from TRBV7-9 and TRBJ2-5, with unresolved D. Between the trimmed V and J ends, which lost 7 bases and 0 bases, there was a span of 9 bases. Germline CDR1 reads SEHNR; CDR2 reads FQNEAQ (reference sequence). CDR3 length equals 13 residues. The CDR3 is CASTLGHQETQYF. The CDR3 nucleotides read TGTGCCAGCACCCTCGGACACCAAGAGACCCAGTACTTC.

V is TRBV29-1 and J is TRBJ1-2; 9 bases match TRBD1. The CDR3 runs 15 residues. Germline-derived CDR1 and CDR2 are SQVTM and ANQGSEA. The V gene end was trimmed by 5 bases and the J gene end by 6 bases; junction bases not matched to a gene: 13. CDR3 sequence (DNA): TGCAGCGTTTCCTCATACTTAGACAGGGGGGATGGCTACACCTTC. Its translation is CSVSSYLDRGDGYTF.

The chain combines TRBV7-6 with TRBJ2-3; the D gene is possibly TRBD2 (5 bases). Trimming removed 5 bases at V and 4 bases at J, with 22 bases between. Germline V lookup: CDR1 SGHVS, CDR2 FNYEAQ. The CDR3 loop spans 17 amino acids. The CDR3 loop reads CASSNGFVGDQPDTQYF. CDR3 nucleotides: TGTGCCAGCAGCAATGGGTTTGTGGGAGATCAGCCAGATACGCAGTATTTT.

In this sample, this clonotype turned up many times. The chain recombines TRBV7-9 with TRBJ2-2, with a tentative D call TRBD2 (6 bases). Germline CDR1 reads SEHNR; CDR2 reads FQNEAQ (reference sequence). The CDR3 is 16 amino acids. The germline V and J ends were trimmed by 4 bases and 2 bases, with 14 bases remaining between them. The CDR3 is CASSSRDWGNTGELFF. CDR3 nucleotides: TGTGCCAGCAGCTCCCGGGACTGGGGTAACACCGGGGAGCTGTTTTTT. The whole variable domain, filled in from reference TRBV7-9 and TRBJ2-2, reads DTGVSQNPRHKITKRGQNVTFRCDPISEHNRLYWYRQTLGQGPEFLTYFQNEAQLEKSRLLSDRFSAERPKGSFSTLEIQRTEQGDSAMYLCASSSRDWGNTGELFFGEGSRLTVL.

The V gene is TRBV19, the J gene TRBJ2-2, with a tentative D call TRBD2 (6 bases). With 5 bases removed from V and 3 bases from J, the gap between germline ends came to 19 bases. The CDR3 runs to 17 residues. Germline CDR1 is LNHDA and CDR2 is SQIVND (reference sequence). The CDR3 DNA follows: TGTGCCAGTAGTCTGGTCGTCCAGCGGGTGGACACCGGGGAGCTGTTTTTT. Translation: CASSLVVQRVDTGELFF.

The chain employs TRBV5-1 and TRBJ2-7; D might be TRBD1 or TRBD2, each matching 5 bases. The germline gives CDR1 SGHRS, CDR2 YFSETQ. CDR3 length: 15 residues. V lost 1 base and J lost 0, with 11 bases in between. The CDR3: CASSLSGRSSYEQYF. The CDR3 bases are TGCGCCAGCAGCTTGTCGGGGCGGAGCTCCTACGAGCAGTACTTC.

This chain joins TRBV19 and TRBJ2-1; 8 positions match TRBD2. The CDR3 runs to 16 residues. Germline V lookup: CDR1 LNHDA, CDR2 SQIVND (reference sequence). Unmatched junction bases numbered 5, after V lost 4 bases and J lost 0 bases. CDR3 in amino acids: CASSNLAGPSYNEQFF. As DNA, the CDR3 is TGTGCCAGTAGTAATCTAGCGGGCCCCTCCTACAATGAGCAGTTCTTC.